The rows below give T cell receptor beta chains drawn from one sample of a study of blood T cell repertoires in COVID-19. Data came from immunoSEQ multiplex PCR; TCRdb stores just in-frame clones and leaves some out. The sample carries roughly 130,000 clones, roughly nine tenths recorded once. The source material was peripheral blood. These receptors were obtained from a middle-aged man with active COVID-19. Each CDR3 is given with its conserved first and last residue. The D gene is left open where the match is weak. Some rows have no size entry. The others give once, few or many, or a class for an expanded clone.

clone size	D gene	V gene	J gene	CDR3 DNA	CDR3 protein
.	.	TRBV7-3	TRBJ2-3	TGTGCCAGCAGCTTAAGGGCCCCAGATACGCAGTATTTT	CASSLRAPDTQYF
once	TRBD2	TRBV3-1/TRBV3-2	TRBJ2-7	TGTGCCAGCACCCTCGGGGGGTATACCTACGAGCAGTACTTC	CASTLGGYTYEQYF
.	TRBD2	TRBV7-9	TRBJ2-1	TGTGCCAGCAGCAAGCGGACTAGCGGGAGCGTTTTGCGAGGTGAGCAGTTCTTC	CASSKRTSGSVLRGEQFF
once	TRBD2	TRBV5-1	TRBJ2-2	TGCGCCAGCAGCGGGGCTAGCGGGGGGCCCAACACCGGGGAGCTGTTTTTT	CASSGASGGPNTGELFF
.	.	TRBV6-6	TRBJ1-2	TGTGCCAGCAGAAACCCGGGGTCCTATGGCTACACCTTC	CASRNPGSYGYTF
.	TRBD1	TRBV28	TRBJ1-1	TGTGCCAGCAGTTCGACAGGGGAACACACTGAAGCTTTCTTT	CASSSTGEHTEAFF
.	.	TRBV5-6	TRBJ1-2	TGTGCCAGCAGCCCAGGTGGCCTCAGCTATGGCTACACCTTC	CASSPGGLSYGYTF
few	TRBD1	TRBV7-6	TRBJ2-3	TGTGCCAGCAGCATATTGGACAGGGCATCCACAGATACGCAGTATTTT	CASSILDRASTDTQYF
few	TRBD1	TRBV2	TRBJ2-6	TGTGCCAGCAGCCTGGACAGGGTCGCTGGCTCTGGGGCCAACGTCCTGACTTTC	CASSLDRVAGSGANVLTF
.	.	TRBV6-5	TRBJ1-6	TGTGCCAGCAGTTCCCCCGGGGGGATTTCACCCCTCCACTTT	CASSSPGGISPLHF
.	.	TRBV5-4	TRBJ2-5	TGTGCCAGCAGCAAAGCAGGGCGCCAAGAGACCCAGTACTTC	CASSKAGRQETQYF
.	TRBD2	TRBV4-1	TRBJ2-3	TGCGCCAGCAGAGCGGGGAGCACAGATACGCAGTATTTT	CASRAGSTDTQYF
.	.	TRBV7-3	TRBJ1-1	TGTGCCAGCAGCCCCCACGGGATGGACACTGAAGCTTTCTTT	CASSPHGMDTEAFF
.	TRBD2	TRBV6-6	TRBJ2-1	TGTGCCAGCACATATAGCGGGAGTAACAATGAGCAGTTCTTC	CASTYSGSNNEQFF
.	.	TRBV6-1	TRBJ2-7	TGTGCCAGCAGTGACGTACGGGTAGTCTACGAGCAGTACTTC	CASSDVRVVYEQYF
.	.	TRBV5-1	TRBJ1-2	TGCGCCAGCAGCCCAGTTGGATCGGCGCAGGGTGGAGGCTACACCTTC	CASSPVGSAQGGGYTF
.	.	TRBV12-3/TRBV12-4	TRBJ1-1	TGTGCCAGCAGTTTGGATCAAAGACAGGAGGCTTTCTTT	CASSLDQRQEAFF
.	TRBD2	TRBV7-3	TRBJ2-1	TGTGCCAGCAGCTTCAGCGGGGATGGAAATGAGCAGTTCTTC	CASSFSGDGNEQFF
few	TRBD1	TRBV10-2	TRBJ2-3	TGCGCCAGCAGGACGGGACAGGGTAGCACAGATACGCAGTATTTT	CASRTGQGSTDTQYF
.	.	TRBV6-5	TRBJ1-4	TGTGCCAGCAGGACAGCCACTAATGAAAAACTGTTTTTT	CASRTATNEKLFF
.	TRBD2	TRBV5-1	TRBJ2-1	TGCGCCAGCAGCTTAGGGAGGGCCAATGAGCAGTTCTTC	CASSLGRANEQFF
.	.	TRBV9	TRBJ1-1	TGTGCCAGCAGCGTAGTGGCGGACACTGAAGCTTTCTTT	CASSVVADTEAFF
.	.	TRBV12-3/TRBV12-4	TRBJ1-1	TGTGCCAGCAGTTTTCCGACTAACACTGAAGCTTTCTTT	CASSFPTNTEAFF
.	TRBD2	TRBV29-1	TRBJ2-1	TGCAGCGTCCCTTACCAGGGACTAGCGGGAGTGGGGTACAATGAGCAGTTCTTC	CSVPYQGLAGVGYNEQFF
.	TRBD1	TRBV5-1	TRBJ1-1	TGCGCCAGCAGCCCATCCCAACTCCGGGACAGGGGACAGAGTGAAGCTTTCTTT	CASSPSQLRDRGQSEAFF
few	.	TRBV7-3	TRBJ1-6	TGTGCCAGCAGCTTAACAGGGGAGGGTAATTCACCCCTCCACTTT	CASSLTGEGNSPLHF
once	.	TRBV6-2/TRBV6-3	TRBJ1-2	TGTGCCAGCACCCCGACCATCCGGGGGGCGCTTAGCCGTAACTATGGCTACACCTTC	CASTPTIRGALSRNYGYTF
.	TRBD2	TRBV7-6	TRBJ2-5	TGTGCCAGCAGCTCAGTGCACGGAGCGGGGGGGAGAGAGACCCAGTACTTC	CASSSVHGAGGRETQYF
.	TRBD1	TRBV3-1/TRBV3-2	TRBJ2-1	TGTGCCAGCAGCCAAACCGGGACAGGGTCCTACAATGAGCAGTTCTTC	CASSQTGTGSYNEQFF
.	TRBD1	TRBV15	TRBJ1-1	TGTGCCACCAGCAGCGGCAGGGGGTTGAACACTGAAGCTTTCTTT	CATSSGRGLNTEAFF
.	.	TRBV7-9	TRBJ1-5	TGTGCCACCGGGACACTTAATCAGCCCCAGCATTTT	CATGTLNQPQHF
few	TRBD1	TRBV5-1	TRBJ2-2	TGCGCCAGCAGCTTTCACACAGGGGACACCGGGGAGCTGTTTTTT	CASSFHTGDTGELFF
few	.	TRBV4-2	TRBJ1-5	TGTGCCAGCAGCCAGTACAGGGCCCTCAATCAGCCCCAGCATTTT	CASSQYRALNQPQHF
.	TRBD1	TRBV6-6	TRBJ1-1	TGTGCCAGCAGTTACGGAGGGACAGGGAACACTGAAGCTTTCTTT	CASSYGGTGNTEAFF
.	.	TRBV5-4	TRBJ2-3	TGTGCCAGCAGCTTAAATAGGCGGGCCACAGATACGCAGTATTTT	CASSLNRRATDTQYF
.	TRBD1	TRBV18	TRBJ1-4	TGTGCCAGCTCACCAATCGGACAGGGAGGTGAAAAACTGTTTTTT	CASSPIGQGGEKLFF
once	TRBD2	TRBV7-3	TRBJ2-1	TGTGCCAGCAGCTTGGGTAGCGGGGGGTTTTCCTACAATGAGCAGTTCTTC	CASSLGSGGFSYNEQFF
.	.	TRBV2	TRBJ2-2	TGTGCCAGCAGGGACTCCCCGGGAAGCGGGGAGCTGTTTTTT	CASRDSPGSGELFF
.	TRBD1	TRBV19	TRBJ1-4	TGTGCCAGTAGTATACGACAGGGGGCAACTAATGAAAAACTGTTTTTT	CASSIRQGATNEKLFF
.	TRBD1	TRBV6-5	TRBJ1-1	TGTGCCAGCAACCTCGACGGGACAGAACTCACTGAAGCTTTCTTT	CASNLDGTELTEAFF